This TCR beta chain was observed in a study of blood T cell repertoires in COVID-19. Study information: Samples representing acute and convalescent COVID-19 were sourced from the United States, Italy and Spain. T cells, B-cell-depleted T cells, or PBMCs supplied cDNA or gDNA.

Assignments of participants to cohorts depended upon their own reported clinical history. The CDR3 contains 13 residues. V was clipped by 7 bases and J by 4 bases, with 13 bases between them. Germline V gene sequence: CDR1 MDHEN, CDR2 SYDVKM. Source study methods: Cell counts per sample came from amplifying reference gene primers. Libraries were prepared by immunoSEQ multiplex PCR; TCRdb keeps only in-frame clonotypes and omits some of them. V and J calls and clone size are as listed in that table; D and trimming were resolved from the DNA. The sample has roughly 220,000 clones; just over 85% are singletons.

V gene TRBV28 combines with J gene TRBJ1-2; possible D gene TRBD1, 5 bases. Sequences were obtained from PBMCs or T cells enriched from blood (not recorded which). This receptor was obtained from a woman aged 50 to 65 with acute COVID-19. In nucleotides, the CDR3 is TGTGCCAGCACCCCACAGGCTTCCTATGGCTACACCTTC. Translating gives CASTPQASYGYTF.